This is a list of T cell receptor beta chains from one sample in a study of a mutant IDH1 vaccine in newly diagnosed glioma. TCRdb's copy holds only in-frame clones and misses some; the assay was immunoSEQ multiplex PCR. The sample contains 30,000 or so clones, 75% to 90% of which appear only once. Sequenced here: PBMCs, sampled from a glioma patient treated with radiotherapy, temozolomide or both. The receptors originated from a woman aged 35 to 49 with glioma. Each CDR3 is given with its conserved first and last residue. D genes are given only for firm matches. Expanded clones are given a class, and other clones once, few, many or no size at all.

v_gene: TRBV28
abundance: .
d_gene: .
j_gene: TRBJ2-7
CDR3aa: CASSLDGQGYEQYF
CDR3nt: TGTGCCAGCAGTTTGGATGGGCAAGGCTACGAGCAGTACTTC

v_gene: TRBV9
abundance: .
d_gene: .
j_gene: TRBJ2-7
CDR3aa: CASSPGETLGNEQYF
CDR3nt: TGTGCCAGCAGCCCCGGGGAGACTCTAGGGAACGAGCAGTACTTC

v_gene: TRBV6-6
abundance: .
d_gene: .
j_gene: TRBJ1-1
CDR3aa: CASSYSSANTEAFF
CDR3nt: TGTGCCAGCAGTTACTCGTCAGCGAACACTGAAGCTTTCTTT

v_gene: TRBV5-1
abundance: .
d_gene: TRBD2
j_gene: TRBJ2-1
CDR3aa: CASSLTSGGGNEQFF
CDR3nt: TGCGCCAGCAGCTTGACTAGCGGCGGGGGTAATGAGCAGTTCTTC

v_gene: TRBV7-9
abundance: .
d_gene: TRBD1
j_gene: TRBJ1-1
CDR3aa: CASSSRQGASAFF
CDR3nt: TGTGCCAGCAGCTCCAGACAGGGGGCATCTGCTTTCTTT

v_gene: TRBV7-2
abundance: .
d_gene: .
j_gene: TRBJ2-2
CDR3aa: CASSTFGGELFF
CDR3nt: TGTGCCAGCAGCACCTTCGGAGGGGAGCTGTTTTTT

v_gene: TRBV30
abundance: .
d_gene: TRBD1
j_gene: TRBJ1-2
CDR3aa: CAWNKQGASDYGYTF
CDR3nt: TGTGCCTGGAACAAACAGGGGGCATCGGACTATGGCTACACCTTC

v_gene: TRBV5-4
abundance: .
d_gene: TRBD2
j_gene: TRBJ2-3
CDR3aa: CASRPFDGGTDTQYF
CDR3nt: TGTGCCAGCAGACCCTTTGACGGGGGGACAGATACGCAGTATTTT

v_gene: TRBV10-3
abundance: .
d_gene: .
j_gene: TRBJ1-5
CDR3aa: CAISDDRGVNQPQHF
CDR3nt: TGTGCCATCAGTGACGACAGAGGCGTAAATCAGCCCCAGCATTTT

v_gene: TRBV5-1
abundance: .
d_gene: TRBD2
j_gene: TRBJ2-1
CDR3aa: CASSPGGLAAQNEQFF
CDR3nt: TGCGCCAGCAGCCCTGGGGGACTAGCGGCTCAAAATGAGCAGTTCTTC

v_gene: TRBV6-5
abundance: once
d_gene: .
j_gene: TRBJ2-3
CDR3aa: CASSSRPPLTDTQYF
CDR3nt: TGTGCCAGCAGTTCCCGACCCCCCTTGACAGATACGCAGTATTTT

v_gene: TRBV9
abundance: .
d_gene: .
j_gene: TRBJ2-6
CDR3aa: CASSPRVAYSGANVLTF
CDR3nt: TGTGCCAGCAGCCCCCGCGTTGCCTACTCTGGGGCCAACGTCCTGACTTTC

v_gene: TRBV27
abundance: .
d_gene: .
j_gene: TRBJ1-2
CDR3aa: CASSSTTTSVYGYTF
CDR3nt: TGTGCCAGCAGTTCAACTACCACCAGCGTATATGGCTACACCTTC

v_gene: TRBV4-3
abundance: .
d_gene: TRBD2
j_gene: TRBJ2-7
CDR3aa: CASSQVLAGVDSYEQYF
CDR3nt: TGCGCCAGCAGCCAAGTACTAGCGGGGGTGGACTCCTACGAGCAGTACTTC

v_gene: TRBV19
abundance: .
d_gene: TRBD2
j_gene: TRBJ2-7
CDR3aa: CASSASGSDYEQYF
CDR3nt: TGTGCCAGTAGTGCTAGCGGGAGTGACTACGAGCAGTACTTC

v_gene: TRBV9
abundance: .
d_gene: TRBD1
j_gene: TRBJ1-2
CDR3aa: CASSGTEIGGGYGYTF
CDR3nt: TGTGCCAGCAGCGGAACTGAGATAGGGGGCGGCTATGGCTACACCTTC

v_gene: TRBV6-5
abundance: .
d_gene: TRBD2
j_gene: TRBJ2-5
CDR3aa: CASSYDSLAGETQYF
CDR3nt: TGTGCCAGCAGTTACGATAGTTTAGCGGGAGAGACCCAGTACTTC

v_gene: TRBV2
abundance: .
d_gene: .
j_gene: TRBJ1-2
CDR3aa: CASSDLESQGAHGYTF
CDR3nt: TGTGCCAGCAGTGATTTAGAATCCCAGGGAGCGCACGGCTACACCTTC

v_gene: TRBV2
abundance: .
d_gene: .
j_gene: TRBJ1-5
CDR3aa: CASSEALWWGRDFGQPQHF
CDR3nt: TGTGCCAGCAGTGAAGCGCTGTGGTGGGGCAGGGACTTTGGTCAGCCCCAGCATTTT

v_gene: TRBV2
abundance: .
d_gene: TRBD2
j_gene: TRBJ2-3
CDR3aa: CASTPSGREDTQYF
CDR3nt: TGTGCGAGCACCCCTAGCGGGAGGGAGGATACGCAGTATTTT

v_gene: TRBV19
abundance: .
d_gene: .
j_gene: TRBJ1-4
CDR3aa: CASTIDRWAEKLFF
CDR3nt: TGTGCCAGTACCATAGACAGATGGGCTGAAAAACTGTTTTTT

v_gene: TRBV2
abundance: .
d_gene: TRBD2
j_gene: TRBJ2-3
CDR3aa: CASSGGGGLAGDTQYF
CDR3nt: TGTGCCAGCAGTGGGGGGGGAGGGCTAGCGGGAGATACGCAGTATTTT

v_gene: TRBV30
abundance: .
d_gene: .
j_gene: TRBJ2-7
CDR3aa: CAWSVVREQYF
CDR3nt: TGTGCCTGGAGTGTAGTACGGGAGCAGTACTTC

v_gene: TRBV2
abundance: .
d_gene: .
j_gene: TRBJ1-5
CDR3aa: CASSRQSNQPQHF
CDR3nt: TGTGCCAGCAGCCGACAGTCAAATCAGCCCCAGCATTTT

v_gene: TRBV2
abundance: .
d_gene: .
j_gene: TRBJ1-3
CDR3aa: CASSDNSGNTIYF
CDR3nt: TGTGCCAGCAGTGACAACTCTGGAAACACCATATATTTT

v_gene: TRBV5-1
abundance: few
d_gene: TRBD1
j_gene: TRBJ1-1
CDR3aa: CASSLRQGATEAFF
CDR3nt: TGCGCCAGCAGCTTGAGACAGGGGGCGACTGAAGCTTTCTTT

v_gene: TRBV6-1
abundance: few
d_gene: .
j_gene: TRBJ1-4
CDR3aa: CASSKSRETNEKLFF
CDR3nt: TGTGCCAGCAGTAAATCCCGGGAAACTAATGAAAAACTGTTTTTT

v_gene: TRBV7-9
abundance: .
d_gene: .
j_gene: TRBJ1-1
CDR3aa: CASSTRQVPLSEAFF
CDR3nt: TGTGCCAGCAGCACACGACAGGTCCCACTCTCTGAAGCTTTCTTT

v_gene: TRBV2
abundance: .
d_gene: .
j_gene: TRBJ2-1
CDR3aa: CASRLTGWPFF
CDR3nt: TGTGCCAGCAGGTTGACAGGATGGCCGTTCTTC

v_gene: TRBV2
abundance: .
d_gene: .
j_gene: TRBJ1-5
CDR3aa: CASRAQGSSGQPQHF
CDR3nt: TGTGCCAGCAGAGCTCAGGGGTCGTCAGGACAGCCCCAGCATTTT

v_gene: TRBV10-1
abundance: .
d_gene: TRBD2
j_gene: TRBJ2-7
CDR3aa: CASSATGTTRYEQYF
CDR3nt: TGCGCCAGCAGTGCAACCGGGACTACTCGCTACGAGCAGTACTTC

v_gene: TRBV2
abundance: once
d_gene: .
j_gene: TRBJ2-6
CDR3aa: CASSDNFSGANVLTF
CDR3nt: TGTGCCAGCAGTGACAACTTCTCTGGGGCCAACGTCCTGACTTTC

v_gene: TRBV6-1
abundance: .
d_gene: TRBD1
j_gene: TRBJ2-7
CDR3aa: CASSEGTGITYEQYF
CDR3nt: TGTGCCAGCAGTGAAGGGACAGGTATCACTTACGAGCAGTACTTC

v_gene: TRBV5-6
abundance: .
d_gene: .
j_gene: TRBJ1-5
CDR3aa: CASSLQGTQPQHF
CDR3nt: TGTGCCAGCAGCTTACAGGGAACTCAGCCCCAGCATTTT

v_gene: TRBV15
abundance: .
d_gene: .
j_gene: TRBJ1-1
CDR3aa: CATSRDSLRDPYEAFF
CDR3nt: TGTGCCACCAGCAGAGATTCCCTCCGGGACCCCTATGAAGCTTTCTTT

v_gene: TRBV19
abundance: .
d_gene: .
j_gene: TRBJ1-5
CDR3aa: CASTTKVGQPQHF
CDR3nt: TGTGCCAGTACGACCAAGGTTGGTCAGCCCCAGCATTTT

v_gene: TRBV7-7
abundance: once
d_gene: TRBD1
j_gene: TRBJ1-2
CDR3aa: CASSATGSLRYGYTF
CDR3nt: TGTGCTAGCAGCGCGACAGGGTCCCTTAGGTATGGCTACACCTTC

v_gene: TRBV7-2
abundance: .
d_gene: TRBD1
j_gene: TRBJ2-5
CDR3aa: CASSPRTGGQETQYF
CDR3nt: TGTGCCAGCAGCCCAAGGACAGGGGGCCAAGAGACCCAGTACTTC

v_gene: TRBV6-1
abundance: once
d_gene: .
j_gene: TRBJ2-7
CDR3aa: CASSELEGSPEQYF
CDR3nt: TGTGCCAGCAGTGAATTAGAGGGAAGCCCCGAGCAGTACTTC

v_gene: TRBV11-2
abundance: .
d_gene: .
j_gene: TRBJ2-7
CDR3aa: CASSLEGPMSSYEQYF
CDR3nt: TGTGCCAGCAGCTTAGAGGGGCCCATGAGCTCCTACGAGCAGTACTTC

v_gene: TRBV19
abundance: .
d_gene: .
j_gene: TRBJ2-6
CDR3aa: CASSIDRGHSGANVLTF
CDR3nt: TGTGCCAGTAGTATAGATCGAGGTCACTCTGGGGCCAACGTCCTGACTTTC

v_gene: TRBV9
abundance: .
d_gene: .
j_gene: TRBJ1-3
CDR3aa: CASSVEETVGNTIYF
CDR3nt: TGTGCCAGCAGCGTAGAGGAAACGGTTGGAAACACCATATATTTT

v_gene: TRBV25-1
abundance: .
d_gene: .
j_gene: TRBJ2-7
CDR3aa: CASRQDSYEQYF
CDR3nt: TGTGCCAGCAGGCAGGACAGTTACGAGCAGTACTTC

v_gene: TRBV6-6
abundance: .
d_gene: TRBD2
j_gene: TRBJ2-7
CDR3aa: CASIPRGERGAYEQYF
CDR3nt: TGTGCCAGCATTCCTCGGGGCGAGCGGGGGGCCTACGAGCAGTACTTC

v_gene: TRBV6-1
abundance: .
d_gene: TRBD1
j_gene: TRBJ2-3
CDR3aa: CASRSRQGGEDTQYF
CDR3nt: TGTGCCAGCAGATCGCGACAGGGGGGAGAAGATACGCAGTATTTT

v_gene: TRBV5-1
abundance: .
d_gene: TRBD1
j_gene: TRBJ1-1
CDR3aa: CASRRDSGKMNTEAFF
CDR3nt: TGCGCCAGCAGGCGGGACAGCGGTAAAATGAACACTGAAGCTTTCTTT

v_gene: TRBV5-6
abundance: .
d_gene: .
j_gene: TRBJ1-2
CDR3aa: CASSQGGLGGYTF
CDR3nt: TGTGCCAGCAGCCAAGGTGGGTTAGGTGGCTACACCTTC

v_gene: TRBV2
abundance: .
d_gene: TRBD1
j_gene: TRBJ2-7
CDR3aa: CASSEGGTGEYEQYF
CDR3nt: TGTGCCAGCAGTGAAGGCGGGACAGGAGAATACGAGCAGTACTTC

v_gene: TRBV6-5
abundance: .
d_gene: .
j_gene: TRBJ1-1
CDR3aa: CASSYGTLNTEAFF
CDR3nt: TGTGCCAGCAGTTACGGGACACTGAACACTGAAGCTTTCTTT

v_gene: TRBV19
abundance: .
d_gene: .
j_gene: TRBJ2-5
CDR3aa: CASRQSGETQYF
CDR3nt: TGTGCCAGTAGACAGAGCGGAGAGACCCAGTACTTC

v_gene: TRBV29-1
abundance: .
d_gene: .
j_gene: TRBJ2-6
CDR3aa: CSVVASGANVLTF
CDR3nt: TGCAGCGTTGTCGCCTCTGGGGCCAACGTCCTGACTTTC

v_gene: TRBV7-2
abundance: .
d_gene: TRBD2
j_gene: TRBJ2-2
CDR3aa: CASSRASGGTGELFF
CDR3nt: TGTGCCAGCAGTCGGGCTAGCGGGGGCACCGGGGAGCTGTTTTTT